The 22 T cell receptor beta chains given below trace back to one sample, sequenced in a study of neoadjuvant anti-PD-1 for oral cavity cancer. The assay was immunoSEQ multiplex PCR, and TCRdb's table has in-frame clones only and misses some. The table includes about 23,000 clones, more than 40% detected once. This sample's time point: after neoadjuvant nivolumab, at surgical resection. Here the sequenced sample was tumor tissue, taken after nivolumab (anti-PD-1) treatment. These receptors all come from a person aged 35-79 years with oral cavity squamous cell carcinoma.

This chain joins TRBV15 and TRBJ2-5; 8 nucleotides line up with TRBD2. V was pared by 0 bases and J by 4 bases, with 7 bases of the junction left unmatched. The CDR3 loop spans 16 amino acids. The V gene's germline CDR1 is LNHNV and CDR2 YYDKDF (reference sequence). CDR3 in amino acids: CATSRDRTSGGETQYF. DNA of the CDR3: TGTGCCACCAGCAGAGATCGAACTAGCGGAGGAGAGACCCAGTACTTC.

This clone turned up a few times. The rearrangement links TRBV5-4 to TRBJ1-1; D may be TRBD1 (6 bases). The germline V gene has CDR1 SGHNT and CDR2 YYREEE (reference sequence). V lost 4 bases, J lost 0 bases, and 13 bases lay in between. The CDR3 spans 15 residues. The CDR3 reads CASSRPQGLNTEAFF. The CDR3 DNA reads TGTGCCAGCAGCCGCCCGCAGGGGTTGAACACTGAAGCTTTCTTT. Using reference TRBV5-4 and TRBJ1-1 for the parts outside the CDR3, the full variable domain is ETGVTQSPTHLIKTRGQQVTLRCSSQSGHNTVSWYQQALGQGPQFIFQYYREEENGRGNFPPRFSGLQFPNYSSELNVNALELDDSALYLCASSRPQGLNTEAFFGQGTRLTVV.

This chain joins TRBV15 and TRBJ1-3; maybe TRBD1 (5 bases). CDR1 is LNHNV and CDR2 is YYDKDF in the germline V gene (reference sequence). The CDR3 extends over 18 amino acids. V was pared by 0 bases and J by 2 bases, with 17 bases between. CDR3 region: CATSRDETVRGPGNTIYF. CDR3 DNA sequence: TGTGCCACCAGCAGAGATGAGACCGTAAGGGGACCTGGAAACACCATATATTTT.

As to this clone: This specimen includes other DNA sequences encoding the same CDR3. The chain's CDR3 is CAISESAGQNTEAFF. In DNA form, the CDR3 reads TGTGCCATCAGTGAGTCGGCCGGACAGAACACTGAAGCTTTCTTT. The V and J genes are TRBV10-3 and TRBJ1-1; possibly TRBD1 for D (5 bases). Germline CDR1 reads ENHRY; CDR2 reads SYGVKD. CDR3 length equals 15 residues. V lost 0 bases and J 1 base, leaving 9 bases between the germline ends.

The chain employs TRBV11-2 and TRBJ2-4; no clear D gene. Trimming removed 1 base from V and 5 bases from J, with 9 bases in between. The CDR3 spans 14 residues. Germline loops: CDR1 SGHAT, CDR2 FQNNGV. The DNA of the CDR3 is TGTGCCAGCAGCTTAGTAGGCAGACAAAACATTCAGTACTTC. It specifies CASSLVGRQNIQYF. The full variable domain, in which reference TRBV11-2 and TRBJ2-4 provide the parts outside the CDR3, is EAGVAQSPRYKIIEKRQSVAFWCNPISGHATLYWYQQILGQGPKLLIQFQNNGVVDDSQLPKDRFSAERLKGVDSTLKIQPAKLEDSAVYLCASSLVGRQNIQYFGAGTRLSVL.

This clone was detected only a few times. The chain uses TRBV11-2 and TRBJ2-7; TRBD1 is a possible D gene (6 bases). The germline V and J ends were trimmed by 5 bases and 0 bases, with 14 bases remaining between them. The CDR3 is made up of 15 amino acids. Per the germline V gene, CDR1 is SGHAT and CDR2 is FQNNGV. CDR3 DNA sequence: TGTGCCAGCAGCCAAGACAGGATGCCCTCCTACGAGCAGTACTTC. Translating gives CASSQDRMPSYEQYF.

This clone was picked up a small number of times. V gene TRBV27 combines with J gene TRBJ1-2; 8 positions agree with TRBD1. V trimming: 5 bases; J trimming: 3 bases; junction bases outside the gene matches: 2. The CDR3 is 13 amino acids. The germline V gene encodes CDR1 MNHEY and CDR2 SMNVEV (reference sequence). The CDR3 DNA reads TGTGCCAGCAGTCTGGACAGGGACTATGGCTACACCTTC. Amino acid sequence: CASSLDRDYGYTF.

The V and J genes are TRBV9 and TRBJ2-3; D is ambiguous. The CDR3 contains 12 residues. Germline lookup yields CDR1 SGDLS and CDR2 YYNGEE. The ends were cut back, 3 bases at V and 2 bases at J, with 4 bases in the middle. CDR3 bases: TGTGCCAGCAGCGCCATCACAGATACGCAGTATTTT. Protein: CASSAITDTQYF.

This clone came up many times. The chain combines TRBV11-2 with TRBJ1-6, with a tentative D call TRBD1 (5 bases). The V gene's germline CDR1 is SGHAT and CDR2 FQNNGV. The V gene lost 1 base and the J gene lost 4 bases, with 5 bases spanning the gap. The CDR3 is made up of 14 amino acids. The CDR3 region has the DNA TGTGCCAGCAGCTTAGCAGGGTATAATTCACCCCTCCACTTT. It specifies CASSLAGYNSPLHF.

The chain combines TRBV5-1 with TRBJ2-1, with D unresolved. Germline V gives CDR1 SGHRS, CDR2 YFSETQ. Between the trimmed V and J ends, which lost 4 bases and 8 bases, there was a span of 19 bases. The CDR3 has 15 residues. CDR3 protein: CASSRRLGVGYEQFF. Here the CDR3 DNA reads TGCGCCAGCAGCCGGCGGTTAGGAGTGGGGTATGAGCAGTTCTTC.

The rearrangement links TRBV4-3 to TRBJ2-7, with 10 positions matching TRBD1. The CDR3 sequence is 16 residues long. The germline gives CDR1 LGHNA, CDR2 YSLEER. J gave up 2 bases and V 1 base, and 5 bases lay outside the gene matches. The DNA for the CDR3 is TGCGCCAGCAGCCAAGGCTCCGGGACAGGGGCCTACGAGCAGTACTTC. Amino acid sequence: CASSQGSGTGAYEQYF.

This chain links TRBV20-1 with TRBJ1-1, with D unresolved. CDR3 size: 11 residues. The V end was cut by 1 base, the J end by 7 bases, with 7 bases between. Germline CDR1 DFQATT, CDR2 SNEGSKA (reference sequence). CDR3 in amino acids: CSARGDGEAFF. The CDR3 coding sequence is TGCAGTGCTAGAGGCGACGGTGAAGCTTTCTTT.

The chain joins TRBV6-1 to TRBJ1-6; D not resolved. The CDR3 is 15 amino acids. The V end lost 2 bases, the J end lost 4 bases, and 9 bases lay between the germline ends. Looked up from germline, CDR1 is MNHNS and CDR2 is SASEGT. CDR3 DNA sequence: TGTGCCAGCAGTGAATTTTGGGGTTATAATTCACCCCTCCACTTT. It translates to CASSEFWGYNSPLHF.

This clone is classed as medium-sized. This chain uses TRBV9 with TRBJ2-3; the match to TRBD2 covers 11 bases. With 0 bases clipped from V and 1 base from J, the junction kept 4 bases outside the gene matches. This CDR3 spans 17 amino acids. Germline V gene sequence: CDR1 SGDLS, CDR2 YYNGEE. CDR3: CASSVGTSGHRTDTQYF. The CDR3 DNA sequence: TGTGCCAGCAGCGTAGGGACTAGCGGGCACCGCACAGATACGCAGTATTTT.

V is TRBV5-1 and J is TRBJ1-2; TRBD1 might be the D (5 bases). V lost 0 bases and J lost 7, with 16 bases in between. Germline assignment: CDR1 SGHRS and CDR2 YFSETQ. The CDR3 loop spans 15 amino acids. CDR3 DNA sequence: TGCGCCAGCAGCTTGGGGGCGAGGGACCTTCCTGGCTACACCTTC. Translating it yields CASSLGARDLPGYTF.

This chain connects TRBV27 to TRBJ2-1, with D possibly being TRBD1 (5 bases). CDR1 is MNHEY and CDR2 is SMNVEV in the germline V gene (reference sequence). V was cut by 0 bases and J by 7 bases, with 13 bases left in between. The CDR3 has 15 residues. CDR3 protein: CASSLSSMAGNEQFF. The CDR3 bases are TGTGCCAGCAGTTTATCGAGTATGGCAGGGAATGAGCAGTTCTTC.

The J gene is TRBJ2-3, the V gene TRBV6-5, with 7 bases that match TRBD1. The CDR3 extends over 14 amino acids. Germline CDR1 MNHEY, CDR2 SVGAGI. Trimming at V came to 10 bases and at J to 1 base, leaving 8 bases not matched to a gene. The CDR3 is CATYRGFGTDTQYF. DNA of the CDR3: TGTGCCACGTACAGGGGCTTCGGCACAGATACGCAGTATTTT.

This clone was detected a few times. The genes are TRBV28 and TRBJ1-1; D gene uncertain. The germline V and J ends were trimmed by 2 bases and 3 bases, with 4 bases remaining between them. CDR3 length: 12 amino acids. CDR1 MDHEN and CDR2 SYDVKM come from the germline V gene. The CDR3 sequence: CASSLSYTEAFF. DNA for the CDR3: TGTGCCAGCAGTTTAAGTTACACTGAAGCTTTCTTT.

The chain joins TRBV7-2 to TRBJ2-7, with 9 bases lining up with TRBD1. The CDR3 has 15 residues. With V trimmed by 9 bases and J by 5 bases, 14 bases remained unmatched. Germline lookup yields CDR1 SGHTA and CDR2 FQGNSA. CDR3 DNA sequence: TGTGCCAGTGCCCCGCCGGGACAGGGTGCGGACGAGCAGTACTTC. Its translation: CASAPPGQGADEQYF.

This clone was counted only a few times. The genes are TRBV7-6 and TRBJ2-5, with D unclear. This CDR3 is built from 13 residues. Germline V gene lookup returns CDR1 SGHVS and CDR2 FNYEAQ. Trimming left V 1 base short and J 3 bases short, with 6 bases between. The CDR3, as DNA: TGTGCCAGCAGCTTAGGTCAGAAAGAGACCCAGTACTTC. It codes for CASSLGQKETQYF.

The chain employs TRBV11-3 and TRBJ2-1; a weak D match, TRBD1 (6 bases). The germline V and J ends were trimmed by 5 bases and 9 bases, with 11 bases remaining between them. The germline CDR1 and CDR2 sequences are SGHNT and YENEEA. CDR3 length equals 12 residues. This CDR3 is CASSTQGSEQFF. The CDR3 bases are TGTGCCAGCAGCACACAGGGTTCTGAGCAGTTCTTC.

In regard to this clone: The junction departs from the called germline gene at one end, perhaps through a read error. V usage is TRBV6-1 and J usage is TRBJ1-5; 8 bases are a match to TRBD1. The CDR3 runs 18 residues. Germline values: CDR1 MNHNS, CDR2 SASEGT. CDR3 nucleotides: TGTGCCATCAGTGAGAACAGGGGGACACACAATAGCAATCAGCCCCAGCATTTT. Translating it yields CAISENRGTHNSNQPQHF.